This passage covers 21 T cell receptor beta chains from one sample sequenced in a study of beta chain features in type 1 diabetes. General observations from the study: In every one of the four CD4+ subsets, TCRB CDR3s were moderately but significantly shorter in Type 1 diabetes patients.

The investigators reverse transcribed all of the isolated RNA, so they sequenced expressed TCRB transcripts. Clones were sequenced by immunoSEQ multiplex PCR, and TCRdb holds only the in-frame ones, with some missing. The data contain 550,000 to 850,000 clones, 13% of them singletons. No antigens are known for them. The sample consisted of naive CD4+ T cells from blood. Receptor source: a man aged 18 to 29 with type 1 diabetes.

The J gene is TRBJ1-1, the V gene TRBV14; 7 positions match TRBD1. CDR3 size: 13 residues. Germline V gives CDR1 SGHDN, CDR2 FVKESK. J lost 4 bases, V lost 4 bases, and 3 bases had no gene match. The CDR3 DNA sequence: TGTGCCAGCAGCCTACAGGGGTTCACTGAAGCTTTCTTT. Its translation is CASSLQGFTEAFF. Complete variable domain (other parts from reference TRBV14 and TRBJ1-1): EAGVTQFPSHSVIEKGQTVTLRCDPISGHDNLYWYRRVMGKEIKFLLHFVKESKQDESGMPNNRFLAERTGGTYSTLKVQPAELEDSGVYFCASSLQGFTEAFFGQGTRLTVV.

The CDR3 here is CAWSPGSLNEKLFF. The CDR3 DNA sequence: TGTGCCTGGAGCCCCGGGTCCCTGAATGAAAAACTGTTTTTT. The rearrangement links TRBV30 to TRBJ1-4; D gene ambiguous. With 3 bases removed from V and 5 bases from J, the gap between germline ends came to 13 bases. Germline CDR1 is GTSNPN and CDR2 is SVGIG (reference sequence). CDR3 size: 14 residues.

This clone was counted between two and nine times. The genes are TRBV29-1 and TRBJ1-4, with D maybe TRBD1 (6 bases). The CDR3 covers 13 residues. V was cut by 5 bases and J by 6 bases, with 13 bases left in between. CDR1 is SQVTM, CDR2 ANQGSEA, per germline. The DNA of the CDR3 is TGCAGCGTTCGGGGGCCGGTAGATGAAAAACTGTTTTTT. The encoded protein is CSVRGPVDEKLFF.

This clone was counted only a few times. The V gene is TRBV28, the J gene TRBJ2-7; D ambiguous. Germline V gene lookup returns CDR1 MDHEN and CDR2 SYDVKM. V lost 6 bases, J lost 0 bases, and 6 bases lay in between. The CDR3 covers 12 residues. CDR3 region: CASRPNSYEQYF. The CDR3 nucleotides are TGTGCCAGCAGGCCCAACTCCTACGAGCAGTACTTC.

This clone showed up just a few times. CDR3 region: CASSPGQVGNYGYTF. The CDR3 DNA sequence: TGTGCCAGCTCACCAGGGCAGGTCGGCAACTATGGCTACACCTTC. This chain joins TRBV18 and TRBJ1-2; no reliable D call. The germline V gene encodes CDR1 KGHSH and CDR2 LQKENI. Trimming stripped 2 bases from V and 2 bases from J, with 12 bases between. The CDR3 length is 15 residues. The full variable domain, rest sourced from reference TRBV18 and TRBJ1-2, is NAGVMQNPRHLVRRRGQEARLRCSPMKGHSHVYWYRQLPEEGLKFMVYLQKENIIDESGMPKERFSAEFPKEGPSILRIQQVVRGDSAAYFCASSPGQVGNYGYTFGSGTRLTVV.

This clone was recorded a few times. The genes are TRBV7-9 and TRBJ2-2; D not resolved. This CDR3 contains 11 residues. Trimming took 5 bases from V and 7 from J, leaving 5 bases between them. Germline V gives CDR1 SEHNR, CDR2 FQNEAQ (reference sequence). CDR3 protein: CASSPFGELFF. CDR3 DNA: TGTGCCAGCAGCCCCTTCGGGGAGCTGTTTTTT.

This chain's CDR3 is CSATNRGWEFF. The CDR3 DNA reads as TGCAGTGCGACGAACAGGGGTTGGGAGTTCTTC. This chain uses TRBV20-1 with TRBJ2-1; 7 bases align to TRBD1. V lost 6 bases, J lost 14 bases, and 10 bases stayed unmatched. This CDR3 spans 11 amino acids. Germline V gives CDR1 DFQATT, CDR2 SNEGSKA (reference sequence).

Points on this clone: Other DNA sequences in this specimen translate into the identical CDR3. J is TRBJ2-7 and V is TRBV7-3; TRBD1 aligns across 8 bases. The CDR3 length is 15 residues. Per germline, CDR1 SGHTA and CDR2 FQGTGA. Trimming cost V 1 base and J 1 base; bases outside gene matches: 3. The CDR3 DNA sequence: TGTGCCAGCAGCTTAATGGGGACAGGATCCTACGAGCAGTACTTC. Its protein is CASSLMGTGSYEQYF.

The gene calls are TRBV5-1 and TRBJ1-1; possible D gene TRBD1, 6 bases. The V end lost 4 bases, the J end lost 1 base, and 14 bases lay between the germline ends. This CDR3 is built from 15 residues. Germline CDR1 SGHRS, CDR2 YFSETQ. The CDR3 nucleotides read TGCGCCAGCAGCGTGACCGGGACAAGGAACACTGAAGCTTTCTTT. The encoded protein is CASSVTGTRNTEAFF.

This clone appeared a few times. One end of the junction does not line up with germline, which may come from a read error. The gene calls are TRBV27 and TRBJ2-7, with TRBD2 identical over 7 bases. The CDR3 is 13 residues long. Germline V gene sequence: CDR1 MNHEY, CDR2 SMNVEV (reference sequence). CDR3 sequence (DNA): TGTGCCAGCAGTCCCCAAGCGACTAGCTCCCCATCCTTC. Encoded protein: CASSPQATSSPSF.

The rearrangement uses TRBV5-1 and TRBJ2-5, with a weak D call TRBD2 (6 bases). The V gene's germline CDR1 is SGHRS and CDR2 YFSETQ. Deletions cut 3 bases from V and 2 bases from J, with 8 bases between. The CDR3 spans 13 residues. The CDR3 DNA reads as TGCGCCAGCAGCTCCCGGGAGCAAGAGACCCAGTACTTC. Protein sequence: CASSSREQETQYF.

This clone was seen a handful of times. The chain joins TRBV9 to TRBJ2-7, with 9 positions matching TRBD1. The germline gives CDR1 SGDLS, CDR2 YYNGEE. The CDR3 spans 15 residues. V shed 3 bases and J 1 base; nucleotides not matched to a gene: 5. In DNA, the CDR3 is TGTGCCAGCAGCGACCAGGGACAGGGATCCTACGAGCAGTACTTC. It encodes CASSDQGQGSYEQYF.

The table lists this clone with a few counts. V gene TRBV28 combines with J gene TRBJ2-5, with TRBD2 identical over 7 bases. The germline CDR1 and CDR2 sequences are MDHEN and SYDVKM. The CDR3 is 12 amino acids. The V gene end was trimmed by 7 bases and the J gene end by 4 bases; junction bases not matched to a gene: 3. For the CDR3, the DNA is TGTGCCAGCAAATGGGGGGGAGAGACCCAGTACTTC. Protein sequence: CASKWGGETQYF.

This clone was counted a few times. The J gene is TRBJ1-2, the V gene TRBV10-3, with D unclear. This CDR3 is built from 12 residues. Germline CDR1 and CDR2: ENHRY and SYGVKD. V lost 3 bases and J lost 10, with 12 bases in between. The CDR3 DNA is TGTGCCATCAGTGATAATCGGGCCTCCTACACCTTC. It encodes CAISDNRASYTF.

This clone was detected only a few times. Other DNA sequences in the sample encode the same CDR3. This rearrangement joins TRBV30 to TRBJ2-7; weak D call: TRBD2 (6 bases). Germline values: CDR1 GTSNPN, CDR2 SVGIG (reference sequence). The V end lost 0 bases, the J end lost 5 bases, and 17 bases lay between the germline ends. The length of the CDR3 is 15 residues. The CDR3 protein is CAWSVPGVLADEQYF. The CDR3 nucleotides read TGTGCCTGGAGTGTACCGGGGGTTCTGGCTGACGAGCAGTACTTC.

This clone has a handful of counts. This rearrangement joins TRBV19 to TRBJ1-5; 7 nucleotides agree with TRBD1. The junction had 4 bases not matched to a gene; V was cut back by 4 bases and J by 1 base. The CDR3 runs 15 residues. Germline values: CDR1 LNHDA, CDR2 SQIVND (reference sequence). CDR3 DNA: TGTGCCAGTAGTAACGACAGGGCCAGCAATCAGCCCCAGCATTTT. Translation gives CASSNDRASNQPQHF. Combining the CDR3 with reference TRBV19 and TRBJ1-5 gives the whole variable domain DGGITQSPKYLFRKEGQNVTLSCEQNLNHDAMYWYRQDPGQGLRLIYYSQIVNDFQKGDIAEGYSVSREKKESFPLTVTSAQKNPTAFYLCASSNDRASNQPQHFGDGTRLSIL.

This clone was found once. At the DNA level, this CDR3 is encoded by other sequences in the same sample as well. This rearrangement joins TRBV5-1 to TRBJ2-5; possible D gene TRBD2, 6 bases. Trimming took 0 bases from V and 4 from J, leaving 7 bases between them. Germline V CDR1 and CDR2: SGHRS, YFSETQ. The CDR3 has 13 residues. CDR3 coding DNA: TGCGCCAGCAGCTTGGCCGGGGGAGAGACCCAGTACTTC. As protein: CASSLAGGETQYF.

This chain connects TRBV5-1 to TRBJ2-7; 7 bases align to TRBD1. The V segment lost 0 bases and the J segment 3 bases; nucleotides outside the gene matches: 15. Germline V gene data show CDR1 as SGHRS and CDR2 as YFSETQ. The CDR3 runs to 18 residues. This CDR3 is CASSLDTAPGTDNYEQYF. The CDR3 DNA is TGCGCCAGCAGCTTGGACACCGCCCCCGGGACAGATAACTACGAGCAGTACTTC. Complete variable domain (other parts from reference TRBV5-1 and TRBJ2-7): KAGVTQTPRYLIKTRGQQVTLSCSPISGHRSVSWYQQTPGQGLQFLFEYFSETQRNKGNFPGRFSGRQFSNSRSEMNVSTLELGDSALYLCASSLDTAPGTDNYEQYFGPGTRLTVT.

This rearrangement joins TRBV9 to TRBJ1-4, with D possibly being TRBD1 (6 bases). This CDR3 has 13 residues. Trimming removed 5 bases at V and 6 bases at J, with 11 bases between. Per the germline V gene, CDR1 is SGDLS and CDR2 is YYNGEE. CDR3 nucleotide sequence: TGTGCCAGCAGAAAGACAGGCGATGAAAAACTGTTTTTT. Residues: CASRKTGDEKLFF.

This clone was seen more than once but under ten times. The rearrangement links TRBV4-1 to TRBJ1-6; 7 positions agree with TRBD1. V was pared by 0 bases and J by 6 bases, with 17 bases of the junction left unmatched. CDR1 and CDR2 (germline): MGHRA, YSYEKL. The CDR3 has 20 residues. This CDR3 reads CASSQDLGSRATGSNSPLHF. The DNA for the CDR3 is TGCGCCAGCAGCCAAGATCTTGGTTCCCGCGCGACAGGGAGTAATTCACCCCTCCACTTT.

The chain carries TRBV4-1 and TRBJ2-5; weak D call: TRBD2 (7 bases). Trimming pared 0 bases from V and 4 bases from J, leaving 18 bases between. The CDR3 spans 17 residues. CDR1 MGHRA and CDR2 YSYEKL come from the germline V gene. CDR3 DNA: TGCGCCAGCAGCCAAGACGGGGTACCGGGGGGCTTAGAGACCCAGTACTTC. Protein product: CASSQDGVPGGLETQYF.